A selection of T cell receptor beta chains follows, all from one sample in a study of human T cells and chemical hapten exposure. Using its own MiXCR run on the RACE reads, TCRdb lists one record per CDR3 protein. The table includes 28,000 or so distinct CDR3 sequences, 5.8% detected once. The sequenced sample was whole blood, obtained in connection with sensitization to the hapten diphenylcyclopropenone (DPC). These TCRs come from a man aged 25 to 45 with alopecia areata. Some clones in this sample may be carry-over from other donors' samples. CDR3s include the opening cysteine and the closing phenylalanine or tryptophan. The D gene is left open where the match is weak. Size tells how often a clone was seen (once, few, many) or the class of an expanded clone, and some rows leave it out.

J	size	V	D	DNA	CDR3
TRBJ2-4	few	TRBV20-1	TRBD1	TGCAGTGCTAGTGGGGGACAGGCCCTAAACATTCAGTACTTC	CSASGGQALNIQYF
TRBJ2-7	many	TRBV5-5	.	TGTGCCAGCAGCTTGGCGCTAAGGCACAGCTCCTACGAGCAGTACTTC	CASSLALRHSSYEQYF
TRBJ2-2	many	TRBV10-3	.	TGTGCCATCAGTGAGTCCGCCGGGGAGCTGTTTTTT	CAISESAGELFF
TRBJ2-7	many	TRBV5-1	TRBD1	TGCGCCAGCAGAAGAGGGGACAGCCTCTCCTACGAGCAGTACTTC	CASRRGDSLSYEQYF
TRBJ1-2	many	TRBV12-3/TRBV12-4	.	TGTGCCAGCAGCCAACAATCGGGGTTAGGGGGCTACACCTTC	CASSQQSGLGGYTF
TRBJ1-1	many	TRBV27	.	TGTGCCAGCAGGATAAACAGGGCGTTAGGGACTGAAGCTTTCTTT	CASRINRALGTEAFF
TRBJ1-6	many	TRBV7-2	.	TGTGCCATCGACTCCGGGGGAGATAATTCACCCCTCCACTTT	CAIDSGGDNSPLHF
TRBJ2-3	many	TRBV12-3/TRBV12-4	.	TGTGCCAGCAGTCCCGGTTGGAAAACAGATACGCAGTATTTT	CASSPGWKTDTQYF
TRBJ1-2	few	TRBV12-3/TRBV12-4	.	TGTGCCAGCACCGGGGCGGGCTATGGCTACACCTTC	CASTGAGYGYTF
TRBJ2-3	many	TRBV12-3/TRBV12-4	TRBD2	TGTGCCAGCAGTTTCCTAGCGGGGGATCCCACAGATACGCAGTATTTT	CASSFLAGDPTDTQYF
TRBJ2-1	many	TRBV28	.	TGTGCCAGCTGGGGGACCTTTTACAGGACCTTTTACAATGAGCAGTTCTTC	CASWGTFYRTFYNEQFF
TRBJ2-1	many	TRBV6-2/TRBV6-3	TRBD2	TGTGCCAGCAGACGGAGGGAGCGGGAGATGGATTTTGGCGACTACCACAATGAGCAGTTCTTC	CASRRREREMDFGDYHNEQFF
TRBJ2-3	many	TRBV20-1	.	TGCAGTGCTAGAGAACCCGGGGGTGGTTATACGCAGTATTTT	CSAREPGGGYTQYF
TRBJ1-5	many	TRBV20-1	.	TGCAGTGCCGCTGGAGGCAATCAGCCCCAGCATTTT	CSAAGGNQPQHF
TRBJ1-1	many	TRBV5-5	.	TGTGCCAGCAGCACTCCAGGGCACCCGATACGAAGGGGGGAAGCTTTCTTT	CASSTPGHPIRRGEAFF
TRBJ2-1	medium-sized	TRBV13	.	TGTGCCAGCAGCTTAGGTGGGGACAATGAGCAGTTCTTC	CASSLGGDNEQFF
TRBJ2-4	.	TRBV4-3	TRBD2	TGCGCCAGCAGCCAGACTAGCGGGAGTTTAGCCAAAAACATTCAGTACTTC	CASSQTSGSLAKNIQYF
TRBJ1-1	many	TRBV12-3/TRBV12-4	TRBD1	TGTGCCAGCAGCGCCGGGACAGGTGAAGCTTTCTTT	CASSAGTGEAFF
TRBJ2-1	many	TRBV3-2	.	TGTGCCAGCAGCCAGCTGTGGACTAGCGGCAATGAGCAGTTCTTC	CASSQLWTSGNEQFF
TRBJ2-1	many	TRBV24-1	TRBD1	TGTGCCACCAGTAAGGGACAGGGGGCTTACAATGAGCAGTTCTTC	CATSKGQGAYNEQFF
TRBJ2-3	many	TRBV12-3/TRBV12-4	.	TGTGCCAGCACGATATCTAGCACAGATACGCAGTATTTT	CASTISSTDTQYF
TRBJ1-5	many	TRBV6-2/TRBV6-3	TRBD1	TGTGCCAGCAGTACGACCGGGACAGGGGGTCAGCCCCAGCATTTT	CASSTTGTGGQPQHF
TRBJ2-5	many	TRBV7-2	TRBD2	TGTGCCAGCAGCTTGATGCCGGGACTAGCGGGAGAAGAGACCCAGTACTTC	CASSLMPGLAGEETQYF
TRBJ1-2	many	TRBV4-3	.	TGCGCCAGCAGCCAAGAGGGGGGGGCCGCCCTAAGCTACACCTTC	CASSQEGGAALSYTF
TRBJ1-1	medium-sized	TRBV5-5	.	TGTGCCAGCAGCTTGGCGGGAGACGGAAACACTGAAGCTTTCTTT	CASSLAGDGNTEAFF
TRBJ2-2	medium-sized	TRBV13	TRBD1	TGTGCCAGCTCGCTACAGGGGTCCGGGGAGCTGTTTTTT	CASSLQGSGELFF
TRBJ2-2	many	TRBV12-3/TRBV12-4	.	TGTGCCAGCAGTTCGGCAGGGGCCACCGGGGAGCTGTTTTTT	CASSSAGATGELFF
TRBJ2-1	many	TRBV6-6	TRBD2	TGTGCCAGCAGTTACACGGGGACTAGCGGGGGGGCCCCCTTAGAAGATGAGCAGTTCTTC	CASSYTGTSGGAPLEDEQFF
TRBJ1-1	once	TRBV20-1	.	TGCAGTGCTAGCCCCCCCGGGGAACGGGGGAACACTGAAGCCTTCTTT	CSASPPGERGNTEAFF
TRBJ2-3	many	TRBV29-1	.	TGCAGCGTTGAAGAGGCAGGGGAAGAAGATACGCAGTATTTT	CSVEEAGEEDTQYF
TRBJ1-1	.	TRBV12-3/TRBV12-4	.	TGTGCCAGCAGTTCTGGGGAAGCTTTCTTT	CASSSGEAFF
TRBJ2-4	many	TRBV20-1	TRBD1	TGCAGTGCCTCCGACAGGGGTGGCAAAAACATTCAGTACTTC	CSASDRGGKNIQYF
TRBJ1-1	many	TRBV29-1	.	TGCAGCGTTGACAAGAGGGCGGGGCAGGCGGACACTGAAGCTTTCTTT	CSVDKRAGQADTEAFF
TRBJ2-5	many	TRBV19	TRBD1	TGTGCCAGTAGGTTACAGGGGACAGAGACCCAGTACTTC	CASRLQGTETQYF
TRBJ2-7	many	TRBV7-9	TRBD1	TGTGCCAGCAGCCAGGGACAGGGATTCTCCGAGCAGTACTTC	CASSQGQGFSEQYF
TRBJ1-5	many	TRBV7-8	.	TGTGCCAGCAGCTTAGATGGACAGAATCAGCCCCAGCATTTT	CASSLDGQNQPQHF
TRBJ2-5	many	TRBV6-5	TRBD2	TGTGCCAGCAGTTATGTGCTAGCGGGAGGGGAGACCCAGTACTTC	CASSYVLAGGETQYF
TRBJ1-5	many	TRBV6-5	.	TGTGCCAGCAGTTCGCACGGGGCCAATCAGCCCCAGCATTTT	CASSSHGANQPQHF
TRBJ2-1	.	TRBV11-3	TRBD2	TGTGCCAGCAGCTTAGGGAGTATAGCGGGGGGATACAATGAGCAGTTCTTC	CASSLGSIAGGYNEQFF
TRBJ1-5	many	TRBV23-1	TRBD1	TGCGCCAGCAGTCAGCCAGACAGGGGCAATCAGCCCCAGCATTTT	CASSQPDRGNQPQHF
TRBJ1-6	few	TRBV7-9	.	TGTGCCAGCAGCTTAGTTAGGGGGAATTCACCCCTCCACTTT	CASSLVRGNSPLHF
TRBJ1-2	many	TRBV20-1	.	TGCAGTGCTAGAGATCTCTATTGGGGCAAAGCTAACTATGGCTACACCTTC	CSARDLYWGKANYGYTF
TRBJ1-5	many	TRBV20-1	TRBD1	TGCAGTGCTAGAGCCCGCGAGGACAGGGGGCTTCCTAAGCCCCAGCATTTT	CSARAREDRGLPKPQHF
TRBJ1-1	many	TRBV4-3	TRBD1	TGCGCCAGCAGCCAAGTGGGAGGGGACAGGGGCTCAACTGAAGCTTTCTTT	CASSQVGGDRGSTEAFF
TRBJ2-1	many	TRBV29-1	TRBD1	TGCAGCGTTGGGACAGGGGGCACCTACAATGAGCAGTTCTTC	CSVGTGGTYNEQFF
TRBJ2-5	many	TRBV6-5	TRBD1	TGTGCCAGCAGTTACCTCGTAGGGGGCGGTGAGAGAGAGACCCAGTACTTC	CASSYLVGGGERETQYF
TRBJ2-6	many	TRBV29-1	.	TGCAGCGCCAGCTCTGGGGCCAACGTCCTGACTTTC	CSASSGANVLTF
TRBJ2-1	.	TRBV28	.	TGTGCCAGCATCTCTCAAGACGGATCTAGTAAAGTCTTC	CASISQDGSSKVF
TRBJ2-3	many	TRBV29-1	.	TGCAGCGTTCGTGAGGAGGGGAATACGCAGTATTTT	CSVREEGNTQYF
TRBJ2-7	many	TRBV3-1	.	TGTGCCAGCAGCCAAGATCCCGCAGGTACCTACGAGCAGTACTTC	CASSQDPAGTYEQYF
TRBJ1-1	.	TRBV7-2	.	TGTGCCAGCAGCCTACGACAGCGGGTAGCTTTCTTT	CASSLRQRVAFF
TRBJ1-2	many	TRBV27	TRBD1	TGTGCCAGCAGAGGGGAAACAGGGGTCTTCTATGGCTACACCTTC	CASRGETGVFYGYTF
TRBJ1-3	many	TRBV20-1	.	TGCAGTGTCATAGGCGGGGGAAACACCATATATTTT	CSVIGGGNTIYF